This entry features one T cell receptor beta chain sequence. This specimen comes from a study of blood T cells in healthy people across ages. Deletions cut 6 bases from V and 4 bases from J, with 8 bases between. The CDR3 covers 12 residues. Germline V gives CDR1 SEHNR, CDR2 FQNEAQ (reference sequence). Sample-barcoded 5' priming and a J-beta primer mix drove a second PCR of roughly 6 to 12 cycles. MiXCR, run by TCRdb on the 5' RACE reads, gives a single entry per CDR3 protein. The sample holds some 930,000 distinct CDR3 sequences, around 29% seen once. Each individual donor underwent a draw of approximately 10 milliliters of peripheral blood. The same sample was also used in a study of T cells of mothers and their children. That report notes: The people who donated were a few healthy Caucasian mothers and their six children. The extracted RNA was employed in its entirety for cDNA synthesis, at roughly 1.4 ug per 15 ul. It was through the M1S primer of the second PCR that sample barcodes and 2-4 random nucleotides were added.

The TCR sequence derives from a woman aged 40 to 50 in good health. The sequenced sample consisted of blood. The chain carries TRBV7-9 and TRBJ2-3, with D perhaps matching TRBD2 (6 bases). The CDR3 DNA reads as TGTGCCAGCAGGGAGGGCCCAGATACGCAGTATTTT. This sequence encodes CASREGPDTQYF.